This T cell receptor beta chain was recovered during a study of T cell changes during pregnancy in multiple sclerosis. Sequenced by immunoSEQ multiplex PCR; TCRdb stores in-frame clones only, minus some. This sample has 65,000 to 85,000 clones, with 85% to 95% found just once. CDR1 SGDLS and CDR2 YYNGEE come from the germline V gene. CDR3 size: 15 residues. The trim removed 5 bases at V and 4 bases at J, leaving 10 bases unmatched. The sample in question was CD4+ T cells from peripheral blood mononuclear cells, obtained after pregnancy. The TCR sequence derives from a female donor with multiple sclerosis, enrolled in a pregnancy study. The chain recombines TRBV9 with TRBJ2-5; 8 bases agree with TRBD1. Written as DNA, the CDR3 is TGTGCCAGCAGTCCCCACGGAGGACAGGGAGAGACCCAGTACTTC. It encodes CASSPHGGQGETQYF.